The 21 T cell receptor beta chains below come from one sample, sequenced in a study of blood T cell repertoires in COVID-19. Method: immunoSEQ multiplex PCR; TCRdb's copy keeps in-frame clones and lacks some. The repertoire includes around 89,000 clones, around 72% of them detected once, and 14% sits in the top ten. The sequenced material came from peripheral blood. The receptors shown here come from a woman aged 80 or over with acute or convalescent COVID-19.

The chain recombines TRBV6-4 with TRBJ2-2, with D tentatively TRBD2 (7 bases). Trimming removed 3 bases at V and 4 bases at J, with 18 bases between. This CDR3 region has 17 residues. Germline loops: CDR1 MRHNA, CDR2 SNTAGT. In DNA form, the CDR3 reads TGTGCCAGCAGTGAAGGCCCCGGGGGGCTTATCACCGGGGAGCTGTTTTTT. This codes for CASSEGPGGLITGELFF.

This sequence joins TRBV2 and TRBJ2-1; 13 nucleotides line up with TRBD2. The CDR3 runs 14 residues. V lost 10 bases, J lost 9 bases, and 9 bases stayed unmatched. Per the germline V gene, CDR1 is SNHLY and CDR2 is FYNNEI. CDR3 DNA sequence: TGTGCCACCAGGTTACTAGCGGGGGGGAGTGAGCAGTTCTTC. Translation gives CATRLLAGGSEQFF. The full variable domain, rest sourced from reference TRBV2 and TRBJ2-1, is EPEVTQTPSHQVTQMGQEVILRCVPISNHLYFYWYRQILGQKVEFLVSFYNNEISEKSEIFDDQFSVERPDGSNFTLKIRSTKLEDSAMYFCATRLLAGGSEQFFGPGTRLTVL.

The chain carries TRBV3-1 (or the pseudogene TRBV3-2) and TRBJ1-2; 8 bases match TRBD1. This CDR3 is 14 amino acids long. V shed 1 base and J 8 bases; nucleotides not matched to a gene: 6. The germline V gene encodes CDR1 LGHDT and CDR2 YNNKEL (reference sequence). The CDR3 here is CASSQANRGKGYTF. CDR3 in DNA: TGTGCCAGCAGCCAAGCGAACAGGGGGAAGGGCTACACCTTC.

The CDR3 loop reads CASSIGADRGYGYTF. The CDR3 DNA reads as TGTGCCAGTAGTATCGGGGCAGACAGGGGCTATGGCTACACCTTC. The J gene is TRBJ1-2, the V gene TRBV19, with 8 bases that match TRBD1. V lost 3 bases, J lost 4 bases, and 7 bases stayed unmatched. The CDR3 contains 15 residues. In germline, CDR1 is LNHDA, CDR2 SQIVND (reference sequence).

The V call is TRBV4-3, the J call TRBJ1-2; 11 positions agree with TRBD1. This CDR3 is built from 15 residues. The V and J ends lost 3 bases and 3 bases, in that order; junction bases with no gene match: 3. The germline CDR1 and CDR2 sequences are LGHNA and YSLEER. CDR3 protein: CASSQDRGRDYGYTF. The DNA of the CDR3 is TGCGCCAGCAGCCAGGACAGGGGGCGCGACTATGGCTACACCTTC.

The chain uses TRBV6-5 and TRBJ2-6; D gene unclear. Trimming removed 0 bases from V and 4 bases from J, with 10 bases in between. The CDR3 sequence is 16 residues long. CDR1 is MNHEY and CDR2 is SVGAGI in the germline V gene. The chain's CDR3 is CASSYSFEAGANVLTF. The CDR3 DNA sequence: TGTGCCAGCAGTTACTCGTTTGAGGCCGGGGCCAACGTCCTGACTTTC.

This chain joins TRBV19 and TRBJ1-4; D is perhaps TRBD1 (6 bases). Looked up from germline, CDR1 is LNHDA and CDR2 is SQIVND (reference sequence). This CDR3 region has 14 residues. V lost 5 bases and J lost 3, with 10 bases in between. The CDR3 region has the DNA TGTGCCAGTAGTGTACAGGGTTCTAATGAAAAACTGTTTTTT. Translation gives CASSVQGSNEKLFF. Full variable domain (remainder filled in from reference TRBV19 and TRBJ1-4): DGGITQSPKYLFRKEGQNVTLSCEQNLNHDAMYWYRQDPGQGLRLIYYSQIVNDFQKGDIAEGYSVSREKKESFPLTVTSAQKNPTAFYLCASSVQGSNEKLFFGSGTQLSVL.

V usage is TRBV5-6 and J usage is TRBJ2-7; no clear D. The ends were cut back, 0 bases at V and 2 bases at J, with 3 bases in the middle. This CDR3 contains 12 residues. CDR1 SGHDT and CDR2 YYEEEE come from the germline V gene. The CDR3 DNA reads TGTGCCAGCAGCTTGGGTACCTACGAGCAGTACTTC. Translating gives CASSLGTYEQYF.

This clone was counted between two and nine times. The rearrangement links TRBV2 to TRBJ1-5; the D is unclear. Germline V lookup: CDR1 SNHLY, CDR2 FYNNEI. Trimming removed 2 bases at V and 5 bases at J, with 10 bases between. This CDR3 is 14 amino acids long. The CDR3 region has the DNA TGTGCCAGCAGTGAACAGATTGAGGATCAGCCCCAGCATTTT. Its translation: CASSEQIEDQPQHF. The full variable domain, its missing parts supplied by reference TRBV2 and TRBJ1-5, is EPEVTQTPSHQVTQMGQEVILRCVPISNHLYFYWYRQILGQKVEFLVSFYNNEISEKSEIFDDQFSVERPDGSNFTLKIRSTKLEDSAMYFCASSEQIEDQPQHFGDGTRLSIL.

CDR3: CAWSVPQGAMYHEQYF. CDR3 sequence (DNA): TGTGCCTGGAGTGTACCCCAGGGGGCGATGTACCACGAGCAGTACTTC. The gene calls are TRBV30 and TRBJ2-7, with 8 bases matching TRBD1. Germline CDR1 and CDR2: GTSNPN and SVGIG (reference sequence). Germline trimming cut 0 bases from V and 5 bases from J; bases unmatched to any gene: 12. The CDR3 runs 16 residues.

The V and J genes are TRBV6-4 and TRBJ1-5; a weak D match, TRBD1 (5 bases). The germline V gene encodes CDR1 MRHNA and CDR2 SNTAGT. The CDR3 loop spans 15 amino acids. V was trimmed by 7 bases and J by 2 bases, leaving 15 bases between them. The CDR3 is CASKGRERGNQPQHF. The CDR3 bases are TGTGCCAGCAAGGGCAGGGAAAGAGGCAATCAGCCCCAGCATTTT.

The gene calls are TRBV6-5 and TRBJ1-4, with unresolved D. Trimming took off 4 bases at V and 8 bases at J, with 11 bases between the two ends. Germline V gives CDR1 MNHEY, CDR2 SVGAGI. The CDR3 sequence is 13 residues long. CDR3: CASSWVEGEKLFF. For the CDR3, the DNA is TGTGCCAGCAGTTGGGTGGAGGGCGAAAAACTGTTTTTT.

The chain carries TRBV12-3 or TRBV12-4 and TRBJ1-1, with D uncertain. Trimming removed 8 bases from V and 1 base from J, with 8 bases in between. The CDR3 contains 12 residues. CDR3 amino acids: CASQEENTEAFF. CDR3 bases: TGTGCCAGCCAGGAGGAGAACACTGAAGCTTTCTTT.

V usage is TRBV7-2 and J usage is TRBJ1-5; D perhaps matches TRBD1 (6 bases). The CDR3 extends over 13 amino acids. Germline values: CDR1 SGHTA, CDR2 FQGNSA. Trimming took off 5 bases at V and 6 bases at J, with 11 bases between the two ends. The CDR3 bases are TGTGCCAGCAGCATTCAGGGGTTTCAGCCCCAGCATTTT. Its protein is CASSIQGFQPQHF.

The genes are TRBV6-6 and TRBJ1-2; 11 nucleotides line up with TRBD1. Looked up from germline, CDR1 is MNHNY and CDR2 is SVGAGI (reference sequence). V lost 2 bases, J lost 13 bases, and 6 bases stayed unmatched. The length of the CDR3 is 13 residues. The CDR3: CASSYTGQGVGTF. CDR3 in DNA: TGTGCCAGCAGTTACACGGGACAGGGGGTTGGCACCTTC.

Ten or more counts support this clone. The rearrangement joins TRBV9 to TRBJ2-5; tentatively, D is TRBD2 (5 bases). This CDR3 comprises 14 residues. The germline V and J ends were trimmed by 0 bases and 0 bases, with 6 bases remaining between them. The germline V gene encodes CDR1 SGDLS and CDR2 YYNGEE. Here the CDR3 reads CASSVAGYQETQYF. The CDR3, as DNA: TGTGCCAGCAGCGTAGCGGGGTACCAAGAGACCCAGTACTTC.

CDR3 region: CASSSNRVQPQHF. As DNA, the CDR3 is TGTGCCAGCAGTTCTAACAGGGTTCAGCCCCAGCATTTT. The J gene is TRBJ1-5, the V gene TRBV12-3 or TRBV12-4; D is perhaps TRBD1 (6 bases). V was pared by 4 bases and J by 6 bases, with 10 bases between. This CDR3 is built from 13 residues.

This rearrangement joins TRBV4-1 to TRBJ1-1; D ambiguous. This CDR3 region has 16 residues. Germline CDR1 and CDR2: MGHRA and YSYEKL. V lost 3 bases and J 2 bases, leaving 16 bases between the germline ends. CDR3 sequence: CASSQEPARLNTEAFF. CDR3 bases: TGCGCCAGCAGCCAGGAGCCGGCAAGACTCAACACTGAAGCTTTCTTT.

The chain links TRBV18 to TRBJ1-2; D unresolved. Trimming stripped 0 bases from V and 6 bases from J, with 8 bases between. CDR3 length: 13 amino acids. The germline CDR1 and CDR2 sequences are KGHSH and LQKENI. The CDR3 nucleotides are TGTGCCAGCTCACCACCGAATCCGGATGGCTACACCTTC. This codes for CASSPPNPDGYTF.

This clone was seen only a few times. The rearrangement links TRBV7-9 to TRBJ1-2, with TRBD1 matching 7 bases. This CDR3 is built from 14 residues. The germline V gene encodes CDR1 SEHNR and CDR2 FQNEAQ (reference sequence). V shed 5 bases, J shed 7 bases, and the junction held 10 bases outside the gene matches. CDR3 nucleotides: TGTGCCAGCAGCCCGTTGACAGGGCGCGGTGGCTACACCTTC. It encodes CASSPLTGRGGYTF.

This clone turned up a few times. The same CDR3 arises from other DNA sequences in this sample as well. The genes are TRBV6-2 or TRBV6-3 and TRBJ2-7, with D uncertain. The V and J ends lost 5 bases and 2 bases respectively, with 4 bases between them. The CDR3 contains 11 residues. In germline, CDR1 is MNHEY, CDR2 SVGEGT. The CDR3 DNA follows: TGTGCCAGCAGTATCGCCTACGAGCAGTACTTC. Its protein product is CASSIAYEQYF.